The 2 T cell receptor beta chains presented below share a single source sample, sequenced in a study of T cells in women clearing cervical HPV infection. The protocol was immunoSEQ multiplex PCR, while the TCRdb copy is restricted to in-frame clones and leaves out a portion. The specimen's table records 30,000 to 35,000 clones. The sample was blood buffy coat. Receptors originate from a woman aged 18 to 75 with a cervical HPV16 infection that either progressed to CIN3+ or cleared (not recorded which).

Regarding this clone: The CDR3 end falls 3 residues outside the read, so it is completed with the germline J gene. This chain connects TRBV12-3 or TRBV12-4 to TRBJ2-1, with 10 bases identical to TRBD2. Germline trimming cut 3 bases from V and 8 bases from J; bases unmatched to any gene: 7. The CDR3 is made up of 15 amino acids. This CDR3 reads CASSLTSGQKDEQFF. The CDR3 DNA, read in part, is TGTGCCAGCAGTTTGACTAGCGGGCAGAAGGATGAG.

To note about this clone: The sequence runs out 3 residues before the end of the CDR3; the remainder is reconstructed from the germline J gene. The J gene is TRBJ1-1, the V gene TRBV19; D possibly corresponds to TRBD1 (5 bases). With 8 bases removed from V and 3 bases from J, the gap between germline ends came to 19 bases. The CDR3 runs to 15 residues. Germline V gene data show CDR1 as LNHDA and CDR2 as SQIVND (reference sequence). The sequenced part of the CDR3 DNA is TGTGCCAGTCTCCGGGTACGGGGGGGGGACACTGAA. Its translation: CASLRVRGGDTE. In full, the CDR3 is CASLRVRGGDTEAFF.